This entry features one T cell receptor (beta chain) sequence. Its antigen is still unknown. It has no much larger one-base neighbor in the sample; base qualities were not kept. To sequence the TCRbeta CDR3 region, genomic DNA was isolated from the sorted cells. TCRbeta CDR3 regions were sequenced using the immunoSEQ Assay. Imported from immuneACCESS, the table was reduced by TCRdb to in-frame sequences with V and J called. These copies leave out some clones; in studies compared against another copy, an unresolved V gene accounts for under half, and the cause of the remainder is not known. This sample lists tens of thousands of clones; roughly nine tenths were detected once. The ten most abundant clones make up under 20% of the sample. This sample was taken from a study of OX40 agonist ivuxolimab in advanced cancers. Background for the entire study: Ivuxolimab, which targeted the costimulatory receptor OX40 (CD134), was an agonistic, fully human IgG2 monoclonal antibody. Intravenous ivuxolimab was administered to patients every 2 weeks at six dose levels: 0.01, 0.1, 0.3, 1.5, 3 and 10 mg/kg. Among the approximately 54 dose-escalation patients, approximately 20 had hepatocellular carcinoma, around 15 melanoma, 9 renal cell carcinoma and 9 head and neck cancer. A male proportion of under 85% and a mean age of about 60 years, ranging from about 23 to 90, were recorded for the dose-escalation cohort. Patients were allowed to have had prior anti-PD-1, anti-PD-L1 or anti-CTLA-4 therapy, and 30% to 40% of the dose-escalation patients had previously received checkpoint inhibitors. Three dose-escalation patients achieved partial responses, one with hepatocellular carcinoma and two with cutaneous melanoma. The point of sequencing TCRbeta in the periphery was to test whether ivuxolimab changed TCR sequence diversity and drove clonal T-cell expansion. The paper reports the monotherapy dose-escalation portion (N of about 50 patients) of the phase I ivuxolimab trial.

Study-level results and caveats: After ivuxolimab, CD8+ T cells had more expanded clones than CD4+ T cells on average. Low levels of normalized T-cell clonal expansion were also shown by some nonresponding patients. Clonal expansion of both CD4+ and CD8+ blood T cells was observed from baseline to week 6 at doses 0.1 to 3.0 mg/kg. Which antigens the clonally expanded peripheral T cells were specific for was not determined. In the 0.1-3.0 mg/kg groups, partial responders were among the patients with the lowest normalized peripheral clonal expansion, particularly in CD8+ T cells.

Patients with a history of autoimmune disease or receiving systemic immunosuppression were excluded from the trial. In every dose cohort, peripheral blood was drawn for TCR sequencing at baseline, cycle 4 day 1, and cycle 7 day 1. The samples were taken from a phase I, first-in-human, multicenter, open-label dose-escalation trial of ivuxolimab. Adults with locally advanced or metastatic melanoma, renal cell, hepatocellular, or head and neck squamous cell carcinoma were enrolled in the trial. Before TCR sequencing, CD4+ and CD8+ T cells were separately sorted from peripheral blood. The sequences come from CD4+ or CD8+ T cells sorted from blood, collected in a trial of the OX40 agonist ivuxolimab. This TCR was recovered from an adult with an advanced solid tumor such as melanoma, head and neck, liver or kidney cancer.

The nucleotides read TGTGCCACCTCTGGCGGAGAGACCTACGAGCAGTACTTC. Its protein reads: CATSGGETYEQYF. The V gene is TRBV6-6 and the J gene is TRBJ2-7; the D gene is unclear. The junction carries 15 bases between V and J, which are trimmed by 10 bases and 2 bases respectively. From the germline V gene (reference sequence), CDR1 is MNHNY and CDR2 is SVGAGI. The CDR3 sequence holds 13 residues, the cysteine and phenylalanine included. Only the CDR3 region is kept as DNA, spanning 39 bases read in frame from base 1.